The 25 T cell receptor beta chains below were found in one sample sequenced in a study of chemoradiotherapy in HPV16-positive cancers. Only in-frame clones appear in the TCRdb table, and some are missing; sequencing was by immunoSEQ multiplex PCR. The sample shows more than 10,000 clones, about 88% of them seen only once. The sample was blood, taken from a patient who underwent chemoradiotherapy. The receptors were sampled from a human donor with HPV-associated anogenital cancer.

This rearrangement joins TRBV2 to TRBJ1-6; D unclear. CDR3 size: 13 residues. Germline CDR1 reads SNHLY; CDR2 reads FYNNEI. V was shortened by 3 bases and J by 9 bases, with 9 bases between the two germline ends. The DNA for the CDR3 is TGTGCCAGCAGTGACGCGCGGGGTTCACCCCTCCACTTT. Protein sequence: CASSDARGSPLHF.

The J gene is TRBJ2-7, the V gene TRBV5-1; 7 bases match TRBD1. Germline assignment: CDR1 SGHRS and CDR2 YFSETQ. The CDR3 covers 16 residues. V lost 0 bases to trimming and J lost 2 bases; unmatched junction nucleotides: 8. As DNA, the CDR3 is TGCGCCAGCAGCTTGGCAAAGTCCGGACAGGCCTACGAGCAGTACTTC. Its translation is CASSLAKSGQAYEQYF.

The V gene is TRBV7-3, the J gene TRBJ2-3; 10 bases line up with TRBD2. Germline values: CDR1 SGHTA, CDR2 FQGTGA. V lost 2 bases, J lost 9 bases, and 11 bases stayed unmatched. This CDR3 is 16 amino acids long. CDR3 amino acids: CASSLGASGSFGTQYF. The CDR3 coding sequence is TGTGCCAGCAGCTTAGGGGCTAGCGGGAGCTTTGGCACGCAGTATTTT.

V gene TRBV5-1 combines with J gene TRBJ2-3, with TRBD2 identical over 9 bases. The trim removed 0 bases at V and 2 bases at J, leaving 7 bases unmatched. CDR3 length: 17 residues. Germline values: CDR1 SGHRS, CDR2 YFSETQ. In nucleotides, the CDR3 is TGCGCCAGCAGCTTGGGGGCTAGCGGGGTGACCACAGATACGCAGTATTTT. Encoded protein: CASSLGASGVTTDTQYF.

As DNA, the CDR3 is TGTGCCAGTAGTATTCGGGACACAAGCTCCTACGAGCAGTACTTC. The encoded protein is CASSIRDTSSYEQYF. V and J are TRBV19 and TRBJ2-7, with D maybe TRBD1 (6 bases). Looked up from germline, CDR1 is LNHDA and CDR2 is SQIVND (reference sequence). The CDR3 has 15 amino acids. The V end was cut by 3 bases, the J end by 0 bases, with 12 bases between.

V gene TRBV29-1 combines with J gene TRBJ2-2; D unclear. The germline gives CDR1 SQVTM, CDR2 ANQGSEA. This CDR3 is built from 13 residues. V was clipped by 4 bases and J by 3 bases, with 9 bases between them. The CDR3 nucleotides are TGCAGCGTTGTTTTGGGGTACACCGGGGAGCTGTTTTTT. Protein sequence: CSVVLGYTGELFF.

This clone was detected only once. This chain links TRBV2 with TRBJ2-7; TRBD2 aligns across 7 bases. CDR3 size: 18 residues. Looked up from germline, CDR1 is SNHLY and CDR2 is FYNNEI. V was clipped by 3 bases and J by 9 bases; unmatched bases: 23. The CDR3 DNA follows: TGTGCCAGCAGTGAGACAACAAAGAGGGGCGGGGGTAGCGTAAGGCAGTACTTC. It translates to CASSETTKRGGGSVRQYF.

The chain employs TRBV7-2 and TRBJ1-4, with a tentative D call TRBD1 (6 bases). Germline values: CDR1 SGHTA, CDR2 FQGNSA. The CDR3 spans 17 residues. Trimming took 2 bases from V and 0 from J, leaving 13 bases between them. For the CDR3, the DNA is TGTGCCAGCAGCTTACCCGGGACACTTGCAACTAATGAAAAACTGTTTTTT. Translation gives CASSLPGTLATNEKLFF.

The chain couples TRBV15 to TRBJ2-7; D is unclear. The V and J ends lost 1 base and 3 bases respectively, with 13 bases between them. Per the germline V gene, CDR1 is LNHNV and CDR2 is YYDKDF (reference sequence). CDR3 size: 15 residues. The CDR3 coding sequence is TGTGCCACCAGCAGAGCGAGTAGGCTCCGCTACGAGCAGTACTTC. Translation gives CATSRASRLRYEQYF.

The V call is TRBV7-2, the J call TRBJ2-3, with no clear D. V dropped 3 bases and J dropped 6 bases, with 13 bases sitting between them. From germline, CDR1 is SGHTA and CDR2 FQGNSA. This CDR3 comprises 14 residues. Here the CDR3 reads CASSFQSGGDTQYF. CDR3 DNA sequence: TGTGCCAGCAGCTTTCAATCAGGTGGGGATACGCAGTATTTT.

The CDR3 loop reads CASRIGGGGTGELFF. In DNA, the CDR3 is TGTGCCAGCCGCATCGGAGGGGGTGGGACCGGGGAGCTGTTTTTT. This chain uses TRBV6-6 with TRBJ2-2; D may correspond to TRBD1 or TRBD2 (6 bases each). Trimming removed 8 bases at V and 5 bases at J, with 18 bases between. The CDR3 covers 15 residues. Germline CDR1 is MNHNY and CDR2 is SVGAGI (reference sequence).

This clone has only a few counts. The chain is built from TRBV18 and TRBJ2-1; D gene unclear. Trimming took off 0 bases at V and 8 bases at J, with 17 bases between the two ends. This CDR3 comprises 16 residues. Germline assignment: CDR1 KGHSH and CDR2 LQKENI. CDR3 residues: CASSPPDGLAGDEQFF. CDR3 DNA: TGTGCCAGCTCACCACCGGACGGCCTGGCTGGCGATGAGCAGTTCTTC. Full variable domain (rest looked up from reference TRBV18 and TRBJ2-1): NAGVMQNPRHLVRRRGQEARLRCSPMKGHSHVYWYRQLPEEGLKFMVYLQKENIIDESGMPKERFSAEFPKEGPSILRIQQVVRGDSAAYFCASSPPDGLAGDEQFFGPGTRLTVL.

The rearrangement links TRBV4-2 to TRBJ1-5; D is unclear. Germline V gene lookup returns CDR1 LGHNA and CDR2 YNFKEQ. V dropped 0 bases and J dropped 1 base, with 13 bases sitting between them. The length of the CDR3 is 17 residues. The CDR3 region is CASSQDLILGSNQPQHF. Here the CDR3 DNA reads TGTGCCAGCAGCCAAGATTTAATCTTGGGGAGCAATCAGCCCCAGCATTTT.

In this sample, this clone turned up once. CDR3 residues: CASSLPGATYEQYF. For the CDR3, the DNA is TGTGCCAGTAGTCTCCCGGGGGCCACCTACGAGCAGTACTTC. The chain recombines TRBV19 with TRBJ2-7; D is possibly TRBD1 or TRBD2 (6 bases each). CDR1 is LNHDA and CDR2 is SQIVND in the germline V gene (reference sequence). V gave up 5 bases and J gave up 2 bases, with 13 bases separating them. The CDR3 is 14 residues long. The full variable domain, its missing parts supplied by reference TRBV19 and TRBJ2-7, is DGGITQSPKYLFRKEGQNVTLSCEQNLNHDAMYWYRQDPGQGLRLIYYSQIVNDFQKGDIAEGYSVSREKKESFPLTVTSAQKNPTAFYLCASSLPGATYEQYFGPGTRLTVT.

The chain recombines TRBV18 with TRBJ2-5; 9 nucleotides match TRBD1. The J call may be incorrect, as the DNA end agrees better with TRBJ2-7. This CDR3 comprises 14 residues. CDR1 and CDR2 (germline): KGHSH, LQKENI. The CDR3: CASSPGTGRNEQYF. CDR3 nucleotides: TGTGCCAGCTCCCCCGGGACAGGGAGGAACGAGCAGTACTTC.

The chain's CDR3 is CASSTGGELAANYGYTF. The CDR3 DNA is TGTGCCAGCTCAACCGGGGGGGAACTCGCGGCCAACTATGGCTACACCTTC. The chain uses TRBV18 and TRBJ1-2, with D perhaps matching TRBD1 (5 bases). Trimming left V 5 bases short and J 2 bases short, with 21 bases between. This CDR3 contains 17 residues. Germline V lookup: CDR1 KGHSH, CDR2 LQKENI.

This clone was counted a few times. The V and J genes are TRBV5-4 and TRBJ2-1, with 10 bases fitting TRBD2. The CDR3 spans 11 residues. V gave up 6 bases and J gave up 14 bases; unmatched junction bases: 5. Germline V gives CDR1 SGHNT, CDR2 YYREEE (reference sequence). The CDR3 protein is CASNSGRGEFF. CDR3 bases: TGTGCCAGCAACAGCGGGAGGGGCGAGTTCTTC.

The genes are TRBV28 and TRBJ2-3, with 8 bases matching TRBD2. The trim removed 8 bases at V and 15 bases at J, leaving 13 bases unmatched. There are 12 residues in the CDR3. Germline CDR1 and CDR2: MDHEN and SYDVKM. The CDR3: CASQITGTRIYF. As DNA, the CDR3 is TGTGCCAGCCAAATCACCGGGACTAGAATCTATTTT. Full variable domain (remainder filled in from reference TRBV28 and TRBJ2-3): DVKVTQSSRYLVKRTGEKVFLECVQDMDHENMFWYRQDPGLGLRLIYFSYDVKMKEKGDIPEGYSVSREKKERFSLILESASTNQTSMYLCASQITGTRIYFGPGTRLTVL.

The count of this clone is one. The genes are TRBV7-3 and TRBJ2-5; no definite D call. Trimming cost V 2 bases and J 0 bases, with 4 bases left between them. The length of the CDR3 is 13 residues. Germline V CDR1 and CDR2: SGHTA, FQGTGA. CDR3 residues: CASSLADQETQYF. The CDR3 DNA follows: TGTGCCAGCAGCTTAGCGGACCAAGAGACCCAGTACTTC.

The V gene is TRBV4-1, the J gene TRBJ1-2; D is unresolved. V was trimmed by 0 bases and J by 3 bases, leaving 11 bases between them. Germline V gene data show CDR1 as MGHRA and CDR2 as YSYEKL. This CDR3 is built from 15 residues. The CDR3 sequence is CASSQDAGLDYGYTF. The CDR3 DNA reads as TGCGCCAGCAGCCAAGATGCGGGGTTAGACTATGGCTACACCTTC.

The chain joins TRBV7-2 to TRBJ1-1, with 7 positions matching TRBD1. Germline assignment: CDR1 SGHTA and CDR2 FQGNSA. Trimming took 7 bases from V and 1 from J; bases not matched to a gene: 9. The CDR3 is made up of 15 amino acids. This CDR3 is CASNLGTAGNTEAFF. In nucleotides, the CDR3 is TGTGCCAGCAACCTAGGGACAGCGGGGAACACTGAAGCTTTCTTT.

The V gene is TRBV6-5, the J gene TRBJ1-5; TRBD1 matches at 7 bases. Unmatched junction bases numbered 6, after V lost 5 bases and J lost 5 bases. The CDR3 has 14 amino acids. Looked up from germline, CDR1 is MNHEY and CDR2 is SVGAGI. The CDR3, as DNA: TGTGCCAGCAGTCACGACAGGGTTTATCAGCCCCAGCATTTT. Translated, it gives CASSHDRVYQPQHF.

This clone was counted a single time. The genes are TRBV4-1 and TRBJ1-6; D possibly corresponds to TRBD1 (5 bases). Germline V gene data show CDR1 as MGHRA and CDR2 as YSYEKL. V was trimmed by 2 bases and J by 9 bases, leaving 11 bases between them. This CDR3 contains 14 residues. The CDR3 spells CASSQRSDSSPLHF. The CDR3 bases are TGCGCCAGCAGCCAAAGATCCGACAGTTCACCCCTCCACTTT.

This chain links TRBV6-5 with TRBJ2-2; D not certain. V gave up 4 bases and J gave up 6 bases, with 6 bases separating them. The CDR3 length is 12 residues. Germline assignment: CDR1 MNHEY and CDR2 SVGAGI. CDR3 in amino acids: CASSFPPGELFF. For the CDR3, the DNA is TGTGCCAGCAGTTTTCCCCCCGGGGAGCTGTTTTTT.

The chain joins TRBV10-2 to TRBJ2-2, with 10 bases fitting TRBD2. The CDR3 loop spans 14 amino acids. The germline gives CDR1 WSHSY, CDR2 SAAADI. The V segment lost 6 bases and the J segment 5 bases; nucleotides outside the gene matches: 3. CDR3: CASRGTSVTGELFF. In nucleotides, the CDR3 is TGCGCCAGCAGAGGGACTAGCGTTACCGGGGAGCTGTTTTTT.